Sequencing of this T cell receptor (beta chain) was carried out in a study of response to subunit inactivated influenza vaccine. General study results and limits: There was a suggestion from the authors that each seasonal influenza vaccination recruits few new T cells.

A single record per CDR3 protein comes from TCRdb applying MiXCR to the RT-PCR reads. The sample lists 150,000 to 200,000 distinct CDR3 sequences, about 9.3% occurring once. Deletions cut 6 bases from V and 3 bases from J, with 17 bases between. Germline CDR1 DFQATT, CDR2 SNEGSKA (reference sequence). This CDR3 is 14 amino acids long. In regard to this clonotype: The antigen is undetermined.

This sequence joins TRBV20-1 and TRBJ1-1; perhaps TRBD1 as D (6 bases). The source material was non-naive T cells sorted from PBMCs, sampled on the day of vaccination. This TCR derives from a man between 45 and 60 years old who received an inactivated influenza vaccine. The CDR3 loop is CSATGGRVDTEAFF. The CDR3 DNA is TGCAGTGCCACTGGGGGGCGAGTCGACACTGAAGCTTTCTTT.